The 19 T cell receptor beta chains reported below all come from one sample, sequenced in a study of PD-1 blockade in classical Hodgkin lymphoma. Time point here: newly diagnosed, previously untreated cHL patient sample. Repertoires were generated with immunoSEQ multiplex PCR, while TCRdb's copy carries only in-frame clones and drops some. In the table there are 20,000 to 25,000 clones, approximately 94% of which are singletons. The source material was peripheral blood mononuclear cells (PBMCs). The receptors derive from a human donor with classical Hodgkin lymphoma.

The chain joins TRBV18 to TRBJ1-1; D not certain. Germline V gene lookup returns CDR1 KGHSH and CDR2 LQKENI. V lost 2 bases and J lost 6, with 16 bases in between. The CDR3 has 15 amino acids. CDR3 in amino acids: CASSPVGQRFPEAFF. CDR3 DNA: TGTGCCAGCTCACCAGTTGGGCAGAGGTTCCCTGAAGCTTTCTTT. The full variable domain, with the rest looked up from reference TRBV18 and TRBJ1-1, is NAGVMQNPRHLVRRRGQEARLRCSPMKGHSHVYWYRQLPEEGLKFMVYLQKENIIDESGMPKERFSAEFPKEGPSILRIQQVVRGDSAAYFCASSPVGQRFPEAFFGQGTRLTVV.

The rearrangement links TRBV7-8 to TRBJ2-2; 10 bases align to TRBD2. Germline-derived CDR1 and CDR2 are SGHVS and FQNEAQ. J gave up 6 bases and V 2 bases, and 3 bases lay outside the gene matches. The length of the CDR3 is 15 residues. The CDR3 protein is CASSLTSGAAGELFF. The CDR3 coding sequence is TGTGCCAGCAGCTTAACTAGCGGGGCGGCCGGGGAGCTGTTTTTT.

The J gene is TRBJ2-7, the V gene TRBV4-3; D gene unclear. V was clipped by 0 bases and J by 4 bases, with 13 bases between them. The CDR3 has 15 amino acids. Germline assignment: CDR1 LGHNA and CDR2 YSLEER. CDR3 sequence reads: CASSQDRSVRYEQYF. In DNA form, the CDR3 reads TGCGCCAGCAGCCAAGATCGCAGTGTTCGATACGAGCAGTACTTC.

The chain carries TRBV28 and TRBJ2-7; 9 positions match TRBD1. With V trimmed by 6 bases and J by 4 bases, 7 bases remained unmatched. The CDR3 loop spans 14 amino acids. CDR1 is MDHEN and CDR2 is SYDVKM in the germline V gene. CDR3 residues: CASSMDRGPYEQYF. CDR3 DNA sequence: TGTGCCAGCAGCATGGACAGGGGCCCTTACGAGCAGTACTTC. The entire variable domain, with the rest obtained from reference TRBV28 and TRBJ2-7, is as follows: DVKVTQSSRYLVKRTGEKVFLECVQDMDHENMFWYRQDPGLGLRLIYFSYDVKMKEKGDIPEGYSVSREKKERFSLILESASTNQTSMYLCASSMDRGPYEQYFGPGTRLTVT.

This rearrangement joins TRBV4-1 to TRBJ2-7; possibly TRBD1 for D (5 bases). The length of the CDR3 is 15 residues. V was cut by 0 bases and J by 4 bases, with 13 bases left in between. The germline V gene encodes CDR1 MGHRA and CDR2 YSYEKL. The CDR3 sequence is CASSQDDKGRYEQYF. CDR3 coding DNA: TGCGCCAGCAGCCAAGATGATAAGGGGCGGTACGAGCAGTACTTC.

This chain uses TRBV28 with TRBJ2-3, with 8 bases aligning to TRBD1. The J segment lost 1 base and the V segment lost 7 bases, leaving 4 bases of the junction unmatched. Germline V gives CDR1 MDHEN, CDR2 SYDVKM. The CDR3 extends over 14 amino acids. The chain's CDR3 is CASTLTGGTDTQYF. The CDR3 DNA sequence: TGTGCCAGCACGTTGACAGGGGGCACAGATACGCAGTATTTT. Full variable domain (rest looked up from reference TRBV28 and TRBJ2-3): DVKVTQSSRYLVKRTGEKVFLECVQDMDHENMFWYRQDPGLGLRLIYFSYDVKMKEKGDIPEGYSVSREKKERFSLILESASTNQTSMYLCASTLTGGTDTQYFGPGTRLTVL.

The chain recombines TRBV5-1 with TRBJ2-5; 8 nucleotides agree with TRBD1. The trim removed 3 bases at V and 4 bases at J, leaving 8 bases unmatched. The CDR3 extends over 15 amino acids. Germline loops: CDR1 SGHRS, CDR2 YFSETQ. The CDR3 nucleotides read TGCGCCAGCAGCTGGGGACAGGTCGACGTAGAGACCCAGTACTTC. It is translated as CASSWGQVDVETQYF.

The CDR3 coding sequence is TGTGCCAGCAGTTTATTCGGGGGGCGGACTGAAGCTTTCTTT. Protein sequence: CASSLFGGRTEAFF. This chain uses TRBV27 with TRBJ1-1; a weak D match, TRBD1 (6 bases). Germline assignment: CDR1 MNHEY and CDR2 SMNVEV (reference sequence). V was clipped by 1 base and J by 5 bases, with 11 bases between them. This CDR3 is built from 14 residues.

The chain carries TRBV2 and TRBJ2-5, with 13 bases identical to TRBD2. The CDR3 covers 19 residues. CDR1 and CDR2 (germline): SNHLY, FYNNEI. Trimming at V came to 5 bases and at J to 2 bases, leaving 14 bases not matched to a gene. The DNA of the CDR3 is TGTGCCAGCAGTACCCAAGTGGGGGGACTAGCGGGGAGGCAAGAGACCCAGTACTTC. It translates to CASSTQVGGLAGRQETQYF.

The rearrangement links TRBV5-1 to TRBJ2-1; 10 nucleotides match TRBD1. V dropped 3 bases and J dropped 3; count of bases not matched to a gene: 12. The CDR3 length is 18 residues. CDR1 and CDR2 from the germline V gene are SGHRS and YFSETQ. For the CDR3, the DNA is TGCGCCAGCAGCTACCGGGACAGGGGATGGAGTTTCTACAATGAGCAGTTCTTC. It encodes CASSYRDRGWSFYNEQFF.

Only one count was recorded for this clone. DNA of the CDR3: TGTGCCAGCAGCCCACGGACGGACACAGATACGCAGTATTTT. Translation gives CASSPRTDTDTQYF. This chain uses TRBV7-2 with TRBJ2-3; D is ambiguous. V lost 5 bases to trimming and J lost 2 bases, with 11 bases between them. Looked up from germline, CDR1 is SGHTA and CDR2 is FQGNSA. CDR3 length equals 14 residues.

This chain joins TRBV15 and TRBJ1-3; unclear D gene. Trimming removed 3 bases at V and 0 bases at J, with 6 bases between. CDR1 and CDR2 (germline): LNHNV, YYDKDF (reference sequence). There are 14 residues in the CDR3. The CDR3 reads CATSRGYSGNTIYF. Here the CDR3 DNA reads TGTGCCACCAGCAGGGGTTACTCTGGAAACACCATATATTTT. The complete variable domain, with remaining parts taken from reference TRBV15 and TRBJ1-3, reads DAMVIQNPRYQVTQFGKPVTLSCSQTLNHNVMYWYQQKSSQAPKLLFHYYDKDFNNEADTPDNFQSRRPNTSFCFLDIRSPGLGDTAMYLCATSRGYSGNTIYFGEGSWLTVV.

The chain employs TRBV5-4 and TRBJ2-7; 8 bases align to TRBD2. Germline values: CDR1 SGHNT, CDR2 YYREEE (reference sequence). The CDR3 totals 15 residues. Trimming cost V 6 bases and J 0 bases; bases outside gene matches: 8. The CDR3 loop reads CASMVGGGASYEQYF. The CDR3 DNA sequence: TGTGCCAGCATGGTCGGGGGGGGAGCCTCCTACGAGCAGTACTTC.

V is TRBV2 and J is TRBJ1-1; D is perhaps TRBD1 (5 bases). Germline loops: CDR1 SNHLY, CDR2 FYNNEI. The CDR3 covers 15 residues. V was pared by 7 bases and J by 6 bases, with 21 bases between. The CDR3: CASTQSDQGFSEAFF. CDR3 nucleotide sequence: TGTGCCAGCACTCAATCGGATCAGGGATTTTCTGAAGCTTTCTTT. Together with reference TRBV2 and TRBJ1-1, the CDR3 gives the full variable domain: EPEVTQTPSHQVTQMGQEVILRCVPISNHLYFYWYRQILGQKVEFLVSFYNNEISEKSEIFDDQFSVERPDGSNFTLKIRSTKLEDSAMYFCASTQSDQGFSEAFFGQGTRLTVV.

The V call is TRBV18, the J call TRBJ1-5, with D uncertain. Germline V gene lookup returns CDR1 KGHSH and CDR2 LQKENI. V was clipped by 1 base and J by 1 base, with 11 bases between them. CDR3 length equals 16 residues. CDR3 nucleotide sequence: TGTGCCAGCTCACCACAAGCGCAAGTGAGCAATCAGCCCCAGCATTTT. It codes for CASSPQAQVSNQPQHF.

The chain joins TRBV2 to TRBJ1-6; D gene ambiguous. CDR3 length: 16 residues. V lost 6 bases and J 0 bases, leaving 12 bases between the germline ends. Per the germline V gene, CDR1 is SNHLY and CDR2 is FYNNEI. The CDR3 coding sequence is TGTGCCAGCAGCCAACGGTCCAGCTCCTATAATTCACCCCTCCACTTT. Encoded protein: CASSQRSSSYNSPLHF. The full variable domain, in which reference TRBV2 and TRBJ1-6 provide the parts outside the CDR3, is EPEVTQTPSHQVTQMGQEVILRCVPISNHLYFYWYRQILGQKVEFLVSFYNNEISEKSEIFDDQFSVERPDGSNFTLKIRSTKLEDSAMYFCASSQRSSSYNSPLHFGNGTRLTVT.

The J gene is TRBJ2-2, the V gene TRBV28; TRBD1 agrees at 7 bases. Trimming took 3 bases from V and 3 from J; bases not matched to a gene: 4. Germline values: CDR1 MDHEN, CDR2 SYDVKM. The CDR3 has 15 residues. The CDR3 sequence is CASSFGDRDTGELFF. Written as DNA, the CDR3 is TGTGCCAGCAGTTTTGGTGACAGGGACACCGGGGAGCTGTTTTTT.

The chain is built from TRBV19 and TRBJ2-3, with 8 positions matching TRBD1. CDR3 length equals 16 residues. CDR1 and CDR2 from the germline V gene are LNHDA and SQIVND (reference sequence). V gave up 1 base and J gave up 0 bases; unmatched junction bases: 3. Here the CDR3 DNA reads TGTGCCAGTAGTATAGTAGGGACAGGTAGCACAGATACGCAGTATTTT. Encoded protein: CASSIVGTGSTDTQYF.

The chain employs TRBV28 and TRBJ2-5, with a tentative D call TRBD2 (7 bases). The V end was cut by 2 bases, the J end by 1 base, with 11 bases between. The CDR3 consists of 15 residues. CDR1 and CDR2 from the germline V gene are MDHEN and SYDVKM. The CDR3 reads CASSLDGGAQETQYF. CDR3 in DNA: TGTGCCAGCAGTTTAGATGGGGGGGCCCAAGAGACCCAGTACTTC. Full variable domain (outside the CDR3, taken from reference TRBV28 and TRBJ2-5): DVKVTQSSRYLVKRTGEKVFLECVQDMDHENMFWYRQDPGLGLRLIYFSYDVKMKEKGDIPEGYSVSREKKERFSLILESASTNQTSMYLCASSLDGGAQETQYFGPGTRLLVL.